Listed below are T cell receptor beta chains from one sample, sequenced in a study of T cell responses to AZD1222 COVID-19 vaccine. The table came from immunoSEQ multiplex PCR; TCRdb's copy has only in-frame clones and leaves some out. The data show about 270,000 clones, with 94% seen just once and roughly 0.5% held by the top ten. The sequences come from peripheral blood, collected 28 days after the second AZD1222 dose. Receptor source: an adult who received the AZD1222 COVID-19 vaccine. Each CDR3 is given with its conserved first and last residue. The D gene is left open where the match is weak. Clone size is stated in some rows and not others, as once, few, many or a class when expanded.

.	TRBV6-5	.	TRBJ2-7	TGTGCCAGCACCCCGGGGGCGGGGCCCTCCTACGAGCAGTACTTC	CASTPGAGPSYEQYF
.	TRBV6-1	.	TRBJ1-3	TGTGCCAGCAGTGAAAGGGGGGGTTATGGAAACACCATATATTTT	CASSERGGYGNTIYF
.	TRBV5-4	TRBD2	TRBJ2-2	TGTGCCAGCAGCCCCGGACTAGCGGGGGGGCCTGTAGAGGGGGAGCTGTTTTTT	CASSPGLAGGPVEGELFF
.	TRBV9	.	TRBJ1-4	TGTGCCAGCAGCCGGGATTTCCAGGCCCGTGATGAAAAACTGTTTTTT	CASSRDFQARDEKLFF
.	TRBV9	.	TRBJ2-3	TGTGCCAGCAGCTTCTCCAGCACAGATACGCAGTATTTT	CASSFSSTDTQYF
.	TRBV5-6	.	TRBJ2-7	TGTGCCAGCAGCCTTTCCAGGGGAGGCTCCTACGAGCAGTACTTC	CASSLSRGGSYEQYF
.	TRBV11-2	.	TRBJ2-1	TGTGCCAGCAGCTTAGCCCCGATGAGGTCCTCCTACAATGAGCAGTTCTTC	CASSLAPMRSSYNEQFF
.	TRBV7-2	TRBD2	TRBJ2-1	TGTGCCAGCAGCCACGGGACTAGCGGGGTAGAGCAGTTCTTC	CASSHGTSGVEQFF
few	TRBV10-3	.	TRBJ2-7	TGTGCCATCAGGGACGAGCAGTACTTC	CAIRDEQYF
few	TRBV4-3	.	TRBJ1-1	TGCGCCAGCAGCAGCGGAGGCCGGGGGAACACTGAAGCTTTCTTT	CASSSGGRGNTEAFF
.	TRBV19	.	TRBJ2-4	TGTGCCAGTAGTACTAAGGGAATCATTCAGTACTTC	CASSTKGIIQYF
.	TRBV7-2	.	TRBJ1-2	TGTGCCAGCAGCTTCCAAGGCGCCCTCCTCGATGGCTACACCTTC	CASSFQGALLDGYTF
once	TRBV2	.	TRBJ1-3	TGTGCCAGCAGTGACTTACAGTTGGCTGGAAACACCATATATTTT	CASSDLQLAGNTIYF
.	TRBV29-1	.	TRBJ2-5	TGCAGCGTGCCCTCCACCGGGGGGCCGGGGGAGACCCAGTACTTC	CSVPSTGGPGETQYF
.	TRBV6-1	.	TRBJ1-5	TGTGCCAGCAGTGCCGATTTCCCGGGCCTCAATCAGCCCCAGCATTTT	CASSADFPGLNQPQHF
.	TRBV7-6	TRBD2	TRBJ2-3	TGTGCCAGCAGCTCCCGGGCTAGCGGGGGGGCTCTACGGTATTTT	CASSSRASGGALRYF
.	TRBV5-1	.	TRBJ1-2	TGCGCCAGCAGCGCGAACCCTATTCACCAAGAGAGGTATGGCTACACCTTC	CASSANPIHQERYGYTF
once	TRBV2	.	TRBJ1-2	TGTGCCAGCAGCCACGACAGCTTCTATGGCTACACCTTC	CASSHDSFYGYTF
few	TRBV4-1	.	TRBJ2-1	TGCGCCAGCAGGAATCACAGGGAGGATGAGCAGTTCTTC	CASRNHREDEQFF
once	TRBV7-2	TRBD2	TRBJ2-5	TGTGCCAGCAGCCTACTCGCGGGGGTTCCGGAGACCCAGTACTTC	CASSLLAGVPETQYF
.	TRBV28	TRBD1	TRBJ1-1	TGTGCCAGCATCGCCCCAGGGGGTAACACTGAAGCTTTCTTT	CASIAPGGNTEAFF
.	TRBV9	.	TRBJ2-7	TGTGCCAGCAGCGTGCCCCAGGGGCACGAGCAGTACTTC	CASSVPQGHEQYF
once	TRBV7-3	.	TRBJ2-3	TGTGCCAGCAGCCAAGCGCGGGGAGATACGCAGTATTTT	CASSQARGDTQYF
.	TRBV3-1/TRBV3-2	TRBD1	TRBJ1-2	TGTGCCAGCAGCCCTCACGTGGACAGGGGCGGTAGCTACACCTTC	CASSPHVDRGGSYTF
.	TRBV5-1	.	TRBJ2-7	TGCGCCAGCAGCTTGGCCTTAGGGGGGAGCTCCTACGAGCAGTACTTC	CASSLALGGSSYEQYF
.	TRBV5-1	.	TRBJ1-2	TGCGCCAGCAGCCCGAGCTGGGACCGATTGGGCTACACCTTC	CASSPSWDRLGYTF
.	TRBV2	.	TRBJ1-3	TGTGCCGGGACAAAAAACTCTGGAAACACCATATATTTT	CAGTKNSGNTIYF
.	TRBV4-1	.	TRBJ1-3	TGCGCCAGCAGCTACGACCCATTCGCGGGAAACACCATATATTTT	CASSYDPFAGNTIYF